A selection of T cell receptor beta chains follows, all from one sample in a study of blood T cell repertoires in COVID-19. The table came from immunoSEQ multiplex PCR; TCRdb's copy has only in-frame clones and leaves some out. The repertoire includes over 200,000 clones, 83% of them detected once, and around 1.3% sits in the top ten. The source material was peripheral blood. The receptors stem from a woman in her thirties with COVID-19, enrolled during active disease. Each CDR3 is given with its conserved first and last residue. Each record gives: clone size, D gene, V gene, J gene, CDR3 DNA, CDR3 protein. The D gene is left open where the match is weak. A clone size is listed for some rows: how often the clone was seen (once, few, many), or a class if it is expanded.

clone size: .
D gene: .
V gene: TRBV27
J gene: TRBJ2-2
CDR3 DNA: TGTGCCAGCAGTGCGACAGGGAACACCGGGGAGCTGTTTTTT
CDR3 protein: CASSATGNTGELFF

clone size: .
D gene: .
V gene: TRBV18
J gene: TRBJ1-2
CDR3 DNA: TGTGCCAGCTCACCTGGACAGATCCTCTCTAACTATGGCTACACCTTC
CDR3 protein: CASSPGQILSNYGYTF

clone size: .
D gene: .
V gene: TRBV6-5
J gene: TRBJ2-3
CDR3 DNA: TGTGCCAGCAGCCGGACGGGATACACAGATACGCAGTATTTT
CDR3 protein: CASSRTGYTDTQYF

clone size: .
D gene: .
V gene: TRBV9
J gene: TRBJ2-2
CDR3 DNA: TGTGCCAGCAGCGTAGCGGTAGCGTGGGGCGGGGAGCTGTTTTTT
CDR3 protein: CASSVAVAWGGELFF

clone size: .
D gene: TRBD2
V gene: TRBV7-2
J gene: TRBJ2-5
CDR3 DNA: TGTGCCAGCAGCTCACTAGCGGGGGCGGTTCTGGAGACCCAGTACTTC
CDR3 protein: CASSSLAGAVLETQYF

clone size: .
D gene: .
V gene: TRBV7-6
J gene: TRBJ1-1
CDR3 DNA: TGTGCCAGCAGCTTCGCGGACACTGAAGCTTTCTTT
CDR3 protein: CASSFADTEAFF

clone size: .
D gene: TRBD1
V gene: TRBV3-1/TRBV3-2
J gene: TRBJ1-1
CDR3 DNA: TGTGCCAGCAGCCTGGGACAGGGTAAAACTGAAGCTTTCTTT
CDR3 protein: CASSLGQGKTEAFF

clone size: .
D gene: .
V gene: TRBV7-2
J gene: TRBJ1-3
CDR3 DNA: TGTGCCAGCAGCCTGACTGCCAGAGGTACTGGAAACACCATATATTTT
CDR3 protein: CASSLTARGTGNTIYF

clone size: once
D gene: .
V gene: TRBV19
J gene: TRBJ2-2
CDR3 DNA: TGTGCCAGTAGTTTCCGGGGAGACACCGGGGAGCTGTTTTTT
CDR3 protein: CASSFRGDTGELFF

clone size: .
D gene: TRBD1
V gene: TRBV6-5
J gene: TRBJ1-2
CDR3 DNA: TGTGCCAGCAGTTACCTCCGGGGACAGGGGAACTATGGCTACACCTTC
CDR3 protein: CASSYLRGQGNYGYTF

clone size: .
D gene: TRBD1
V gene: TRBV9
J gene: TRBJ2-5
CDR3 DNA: TGTGCCAGCAGCGCCCGGGGACAGGCAGGCGGAGAGACCCAGTACTTC
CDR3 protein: CASSARGQAGGETQYF

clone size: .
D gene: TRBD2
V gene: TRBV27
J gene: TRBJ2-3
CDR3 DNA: TGTGCCAGCAGCTCCATACTAGCGTCCGGGGATACGCAGTATTTT
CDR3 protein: CASSSILASGDTQYF

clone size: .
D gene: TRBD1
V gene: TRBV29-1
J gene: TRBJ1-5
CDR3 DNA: TGCAGCGCTCCGGTTCCAGGGGGGCCCCTTAGCAATCAGCCCCAGCATTTT
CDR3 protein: CSAPVPGGPLSNQPQHF

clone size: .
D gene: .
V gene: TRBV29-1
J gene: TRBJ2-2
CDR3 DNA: TGCAGCGCCCACGGAGGGGTGAACACCGGGGAGCTGTTTTTT
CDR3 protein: CSAHGGVNTGELFF

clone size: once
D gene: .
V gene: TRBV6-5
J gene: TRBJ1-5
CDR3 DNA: TGTGCCAGTCGGACAGTCGGCCAGCCCCAGCATTTT
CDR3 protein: CASRTVGQPQHF

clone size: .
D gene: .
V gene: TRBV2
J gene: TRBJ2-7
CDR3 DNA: TGTGCCGTAGCCAATTTGGGAGAGAGAGTCGCCTACGAGCAGTACTTC
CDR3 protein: CAVANLGERVAYEQYF

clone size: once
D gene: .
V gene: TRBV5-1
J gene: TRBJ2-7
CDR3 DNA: TGCGCCAGCTACCGTACAGAAGACCATTCCTACGAGCAGTACTTC
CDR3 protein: CASYRTEDHSYEQYF

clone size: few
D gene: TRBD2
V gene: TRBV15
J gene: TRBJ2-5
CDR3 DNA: TGTGCCACCAGCAGACTACGGGAGCGGGGTGAGACCCAGTACTTC
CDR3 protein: CATSRLRERGETQYF

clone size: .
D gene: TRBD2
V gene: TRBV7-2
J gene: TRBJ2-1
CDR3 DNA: TGTGCCAGCAGTACGGGACTAGCGGGCCTGGGCGATGAGCAGTTCTTC
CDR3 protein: CASSTGLAGLGDEQFF

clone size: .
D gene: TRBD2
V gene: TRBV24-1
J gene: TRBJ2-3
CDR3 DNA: TGTGCCACCAGTGATTTGGATAGCTTGGCGGGGGGAGGAACAGATACGCAGTATTTT
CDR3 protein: CATSDLDSLAGGGTDTQYF

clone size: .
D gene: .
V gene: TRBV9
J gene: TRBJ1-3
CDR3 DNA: TGTGCCAGCAGCGCTCTCCAGGGTGCTGGAAACACCATATATTTT
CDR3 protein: CASSALQGAGNTIYF

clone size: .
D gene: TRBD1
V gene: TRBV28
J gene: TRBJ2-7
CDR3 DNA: TGTGCCAGCAGTTTATCAAAGCCCCCAGGGGGCGAGCAGTACTTC
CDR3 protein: CASSLSKPPGGEQYF

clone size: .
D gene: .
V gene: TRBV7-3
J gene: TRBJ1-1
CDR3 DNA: TGTGCCAGCAGCTTAGAGACAAGAATGAACACTGAAGCTTTCTTT
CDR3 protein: CASSLETRMNTEAFF

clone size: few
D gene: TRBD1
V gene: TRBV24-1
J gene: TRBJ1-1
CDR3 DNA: TGTGCCACTAGGCAGACAGGGGATAACACTGAAGCTTTCTTT
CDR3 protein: CATRQTGDNTEAFF

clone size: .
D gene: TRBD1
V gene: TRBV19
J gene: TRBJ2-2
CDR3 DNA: TGTGCCAGTAGACAACAGGGGCCAACACCCGGGGAGCTGTTTTTT
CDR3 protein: CASRQQGPTPGELFF

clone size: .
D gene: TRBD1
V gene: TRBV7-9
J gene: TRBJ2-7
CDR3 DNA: TGTGCCAGCAGCTTAGGGACAGGACGATTCTACGAGCAGTACTTC
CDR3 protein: CASSLGTGRFYEQYF

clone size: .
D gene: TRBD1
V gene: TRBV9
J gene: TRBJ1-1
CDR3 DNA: TGTGCCAGCAGCGAGGGACAGGGCATGAACACTGAAGCTTTCTTT
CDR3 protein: CASSEGQGMNTEAFF

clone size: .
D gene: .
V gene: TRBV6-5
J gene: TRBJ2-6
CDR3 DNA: TGTGCCAGCAGTCGGAGCTCTGGGGCCAACGTCCTGACTTTC
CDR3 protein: CASSRSSGANVLTF

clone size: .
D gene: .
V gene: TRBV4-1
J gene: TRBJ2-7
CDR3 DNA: TGCGCCAGCAGCCAAGAGTGGGGAGCGAACGAGCAGTACTTC
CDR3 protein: CASSQEWGANEQYF

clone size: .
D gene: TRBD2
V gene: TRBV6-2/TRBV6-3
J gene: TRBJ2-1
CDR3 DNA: TGTGCCAGCAGTTACCCGAATCCGGGACTAGCGGGCAGCTCCTACAATGAGCAGTTCTTC
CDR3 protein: CASSYPNPGLAGSSYNEQFF

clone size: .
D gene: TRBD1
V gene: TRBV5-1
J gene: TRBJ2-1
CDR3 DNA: TGCGCCAGCAGCCACTGGGTCCGGGACAGCAACAATGAGCAGTTCTTC
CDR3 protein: CASSHWVRDSNNEQFF

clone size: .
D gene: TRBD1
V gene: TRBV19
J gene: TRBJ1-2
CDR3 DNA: TGTGCCAGTAGACCACCGGGACAGGGGGCCTCTGGCTACACCTTC
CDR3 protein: CASRPPGQGASGYTF

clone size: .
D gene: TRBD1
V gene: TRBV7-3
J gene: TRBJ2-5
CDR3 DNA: TGTGCCAGCAGCCCCCAGGGGGAAGAGACCCAGTACTTC
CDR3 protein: CASSPQGEETQYF

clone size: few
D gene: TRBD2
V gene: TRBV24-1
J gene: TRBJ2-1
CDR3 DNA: TGTGCCACCAGTGACCCGGGACTAGCGGGTTCCTCCTACAATGAGCAGTTCTTC
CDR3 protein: CATSDPGLAGSSYNEQFF

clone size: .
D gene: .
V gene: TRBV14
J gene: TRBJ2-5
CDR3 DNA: TGTGCCAGCAGCCAGAGGGCGAATAGGCAAGAGACCCAGTACTTC
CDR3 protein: CASSQRANRQETQYF

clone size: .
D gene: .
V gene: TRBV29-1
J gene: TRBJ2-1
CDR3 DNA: TGCAGCGTTCACCCCGACAGCTACAATGAGCAGTTCTTC
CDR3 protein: CSVHPDSYNEQFF

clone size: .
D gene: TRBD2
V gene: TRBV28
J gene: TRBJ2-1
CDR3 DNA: TGTGCCAGCAGTGGAAGCGGGGGGGCCCGTTATGAGCAGTTCTTC
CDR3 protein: CASSGSGGARYEQFF

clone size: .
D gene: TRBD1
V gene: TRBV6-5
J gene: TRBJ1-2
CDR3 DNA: TGTGCCAGCAGTTACTCGGGACAGGGGGCGCGTGGCTACACCTTC
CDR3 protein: CASSYSGQGARGYTF

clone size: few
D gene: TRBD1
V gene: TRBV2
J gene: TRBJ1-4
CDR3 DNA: TGTGCCAGCAGTGAATGGGACAGGGAACTGTTTTTT
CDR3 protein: CASSEWDRELFF

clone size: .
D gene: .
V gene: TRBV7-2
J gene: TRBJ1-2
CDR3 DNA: TGTGCCAGCAGCCTGCCAGGCTGGAGTGGGGCGAACTATGGCTACACCTTC
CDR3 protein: CASSLPGWSGANYGYTF

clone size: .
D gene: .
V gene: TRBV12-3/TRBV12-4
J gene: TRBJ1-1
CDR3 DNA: TGTGCCAGCAAAGCGACTGAAGAAGCTTTCTTT
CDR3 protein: CASKATEEAFF

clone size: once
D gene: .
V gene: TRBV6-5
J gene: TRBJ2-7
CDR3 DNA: TGTGCCAGCAGTTCCCCGGGGGTGGGAGAGCAGTACTTC
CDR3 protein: CASSSPGVGEQYF

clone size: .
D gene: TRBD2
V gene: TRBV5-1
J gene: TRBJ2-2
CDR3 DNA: TGCGCCAGCAGCGAAGCACTAGCGGGGCAAATCGGGGAGCTGTTTTTT
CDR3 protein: CASSEALAGQIGELFF

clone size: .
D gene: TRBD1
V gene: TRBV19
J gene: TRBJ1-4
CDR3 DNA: TGTGCCAGTAGTATAGCCGCCGGGACAGTCAATGAAAAACTGTTTTTT
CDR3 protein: CASSIAAGTVNEKLFF

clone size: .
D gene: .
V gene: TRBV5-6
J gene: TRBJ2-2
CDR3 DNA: TGTGCCAGCAGCTTGTATCGGGAGTACACCGGGGAGCTGTTTTTT
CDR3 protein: CASSLYREYTGELFF

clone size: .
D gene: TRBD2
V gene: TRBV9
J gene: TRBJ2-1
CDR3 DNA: TGTGCCAGCAGCGCGGGAGGGGATGAGCAGTTCTTC
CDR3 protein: CASSAGGDEQFF

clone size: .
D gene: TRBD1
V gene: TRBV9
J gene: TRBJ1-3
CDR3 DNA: TGTGCCAGCAGCTCCCGAACAGGGGTGACTGGAAACACCATATATTTT
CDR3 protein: CASSSRTGVTGNTIYF

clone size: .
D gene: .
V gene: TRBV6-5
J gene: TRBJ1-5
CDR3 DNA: TGTGCCAGCAGTTCTTCCGGGAACCTGCCCCAGCATTTT
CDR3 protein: CASSSSGNLPQHF

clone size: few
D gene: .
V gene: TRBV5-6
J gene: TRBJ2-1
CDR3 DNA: TGTGCCAGCAGCTTGTTCCAAACCCAGGGCAATGAGCAGTTCTTC
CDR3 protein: CASSLFQTQGNEQFF

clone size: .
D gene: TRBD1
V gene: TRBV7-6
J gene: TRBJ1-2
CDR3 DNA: TGTGCCAGCAGCTTAGATGGGACAGGGCTCCTTAACTATGGCTACACCTTC
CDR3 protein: CASSLDGTGLLNYGYTF